This entry describes one T cell receptor beta chain. This clone's antigen is unknown. There are no base qualities to consult, and no much larger clone falls within one base. The data were taken from a study of glioma-infiltrating T cells after dendritic cell vaccination (dated by TCRdb to about 2016). With respect to the entire study: A cohort of some 15 glioblastoma patients from Phase I and II dendritic cell vaccination trials was included, of whom 9 were newly diagnosed and 6 had recurrent disease. Each patient was given three intradermal dendritic cell vaccine injections, spaced two weeks apart, in the arm below the axilla. Patients received autologous tumor lysate-pulsed dendritic cell vaccination between 2003 and 2012. TCR sequencing metrics, including TIL content and tumor-blood repertoire overlap, were correlated with survival after dendritic cell vaccination. To make the vaccine, monocyte-derived dendritic cells were cultured for approximately 7 days with IL-4 and GM-CSF and then pulsed overnight with autologous tumor lysate. Tumor-infiltrating lymphocyte content was quantified and tumor and blood repertoires were compared in dendritic cell-vaccinated glioblastoma patients by deep sequencing of TCR beta CDR3 regions. Here is what the overall study found, with its caveats: TCR clonality showed no direct relationship with survival, which suggests that a diverse polyclonal response may matter. The cohort was small and heterogeneous, only a few patients had full blood and tumor sets, and even fewer had initial-recurrent tumor pairs. Longer time to progression and overall survival after dendritic cell vaccination were predicted by higher estimated pretreatment TIL content. The response model built on TCR overlap across three groups was characterized as speculative, with prospective validation still needed.

The immunoSEQ assay amplified TCRB CDR3 regions from approximately 2 micrograms of genomic DNA, or from all available DNA when less than that amount was available. For multiplex PCR, 60 forward primers for TCR V beta segments and 13 reverse primers for J beta segments were used. To estimate the number of reads per starting template, synthetic control templates were added to each sample at limiting dilution. Sequencing produced 87 bp reads on the Illumina HiSeq System. The published analysis was carried out like this. To remove PCR and sequencing errors, closely related sequences were merged with a nearest neighbor algorithm. TCR overlap was measured as the percentage of unique tumor TCR beta sequences also present in the same patient's peripheral blood. TCRdb took this table from immuneACCESS and kept in-frame rearrangements with V and J called. Such tables lack part of the clones; where checked against another copy, unresolved V genes explain under half of the gap, and the rest is unexplained. V, J and clone size were drawn from that table, and D and trimming were deduced from the DNA. The sample has 93,000 or so clones on record, about 79% of them singletons. The top ten clones comprise around 5.4% of the sample.

V is shortened by 3 bases, J by 5 bases, and the region joining them spans 16 bases. The CDR3, from cysteine to phenylalanine, totals 15 residues. CDR3 DNA only is kept here, 45 bases in frame from base 1. The germline V gene specifies LGHNT as CDR1 and FRNRAP as CDR2. Patients were selected on the basis of adequate residual fresh-frozen tumor tissue and more than two years of available survival data. Although molecular status otherwise differed among the glioblastoma patients, no patient had an isocitrate dehydrogenase mutation. PBMC were collected before vaccination, two weeks after the third vaccination, and at tumor progression when it occurred. The Qiagen DNeasy Blood extraction Kit was used for extraction of genomic DNA.

The source material was blood, sampled before dendritic cell vaccination. The receptor was isolated from a human donor with glioblastoma. The chain couples TRBV12-5 to TRBJ1-2; the D gene assignment is ambiguous. The nucleotide sequence is given as TGTGCTAGTGGTTTATGGGAGAGGGCGGGTTATGGCTACACCTTC. Translated, this gives CASGLWERAGYGYTF.